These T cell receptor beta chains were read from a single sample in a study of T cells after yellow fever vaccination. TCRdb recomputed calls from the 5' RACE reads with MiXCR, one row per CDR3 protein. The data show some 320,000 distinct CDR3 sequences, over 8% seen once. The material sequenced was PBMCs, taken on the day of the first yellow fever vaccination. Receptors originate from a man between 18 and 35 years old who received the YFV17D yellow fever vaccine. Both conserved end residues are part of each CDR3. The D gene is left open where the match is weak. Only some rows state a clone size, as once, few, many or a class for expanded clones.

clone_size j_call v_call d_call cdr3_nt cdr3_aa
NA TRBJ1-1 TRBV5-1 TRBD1 TGCGCCAGCAGATTGGGCGCAGGGGGCGGCACTGAAGCTTTCTTT CASRLGAGGGTEAFF
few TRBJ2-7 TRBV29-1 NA TGCAGCGTTGAAGATCGTCGGGGGAGCTCCTACGAGCAGTACTTC CSVEDRRGSSYEQYF
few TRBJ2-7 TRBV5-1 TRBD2 TGCGCCAGCAGCTTGGGGTTTGCAGGGACTACGGAAGGTTCCTACGAGCAGTACTTC CASSLGFAGTTEGSYEQYF
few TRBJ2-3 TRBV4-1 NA TGCGCCAGCAGCCTAACCCCCGGGACTGTGGATACGCAGTATTTT CASSLTPGTVDTQYF
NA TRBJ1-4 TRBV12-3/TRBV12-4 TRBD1 TGTGCCAGCAGTCGGGGACAGGGGGAGAGTGAAAAACTGTTTTTT CASSRGQGESEKLFF
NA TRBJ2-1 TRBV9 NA TGTGCCAGCAGCTTCGGGAACGGTTTGTTCAATGAGCAGTTCTTC CASSFGNGLFNEQFF
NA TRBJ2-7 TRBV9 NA TGTGCCAGCAGCGTAGCTTCTTTGGGGGAGCAGTACTTC CASSVASLGEQYF
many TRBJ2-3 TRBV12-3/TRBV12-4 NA TGTGCCAGCAGTTTGCTCGCAAAAGGCACAGATACGCAGTATTTT CASSLLAKGTDTQYF
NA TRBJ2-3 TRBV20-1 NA TGCAGTGCTAGTCCGGAAACAGATACGCAGTATTTT CSASPETDTQYF
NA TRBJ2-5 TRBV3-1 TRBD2 TGTGCCACCAGCCATGAACTAGCGGGGCGGGAGACCCAGTACTTC CATSHELAGRETQYF
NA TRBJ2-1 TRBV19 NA TGTGCCAGTAGTATGGTTCAAGCTAACAATGAGCAGTTCTTC CASSMVQANNEQFF
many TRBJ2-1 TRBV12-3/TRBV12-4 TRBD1 TGTGCCAGCAGTCCAAACGGACAGGGGGCCTACAATGAGCAGTTCTTC CASSPNGQGAYNEQFF
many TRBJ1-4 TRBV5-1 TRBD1 TGCGCCAGCAGCCCGGGGACAGGGGATGAAAAACTGTTTTTT CASSPGTGDEKLFF
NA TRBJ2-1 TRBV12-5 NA TGTGCTAGTGGTTTTCCCGACAGCTCCTACAATGAGCAGTTCTTC CASGFPDSSYNEQFF
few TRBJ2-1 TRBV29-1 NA TGCAGCGTTGAAGATCCCACCAGAGTTGAGCAGTTCTTC CSVEDPTRVEQFF
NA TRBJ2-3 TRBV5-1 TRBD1 TGCGCCAGCAGCTCGATTGGACAGGGGGCGAATTTGAGGGCAGATACGCAGTATTTT CASSSIGQGANLRADTQYF
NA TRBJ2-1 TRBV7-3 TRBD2 TGTGCCAGCAGCGTTAGCGGGGGTGAGCCCCAGCAGTTCTTC CASSVSGGEPQQFF
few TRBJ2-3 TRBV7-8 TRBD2 TGTGCCAGCAGCTTCCCACTAGCGGGGGGCACAGATACGCAGTATTTT CASSFPLAGGTDTQYF
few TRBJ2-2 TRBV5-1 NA TGCGCCAGCAGCTTGGAAACTAGTACCGGGGAGCTGTTTTTT CASSLETSTGELFF
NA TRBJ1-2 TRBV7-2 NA TGTGCCAGCAGCTTAGCAGTGGGAGCTCTCTATGGCTACACCTTC CASSLAVGALYGYTF
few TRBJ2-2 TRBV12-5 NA TGTGCTAGTGGTTTGGTAAACCCCGCAAGGAACACCGGGGAGCTGTTTTTT CASGLVNPARNTGELFF
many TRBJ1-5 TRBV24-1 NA TGTGCCACCAGTGATCCGCATCAGCCCCAGCATTTT CATSDPHQPQHF
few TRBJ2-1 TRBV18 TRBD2 TGTGCCAGCTCATCCTCCGGGACGGACACGGGACTAGCCTACAATGAGCAGTTCTTC CASSSSGTDTGLAYNEQFF
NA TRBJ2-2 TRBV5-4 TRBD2 TGTGCCAGCAGTCCGGGGGGGCAGACCGGGGAGCTGTTTTTT CASSPGGQTGELFF
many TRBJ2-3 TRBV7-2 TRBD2 TGTGCCAGCAGCTTGCACCGACTAGCGGGGCAAGATACGCAGTATTTT CASSLHRLAGQDTQYF
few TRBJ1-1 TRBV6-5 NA TGTGCCAGCAGTTACGGACAGTCGCGGCCTGAAGCTTTCTTT CASSYGQSRPEAFF
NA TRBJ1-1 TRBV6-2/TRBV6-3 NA TGTGCCAGCCGTCGCTCGGGGATAAGTGAAGCTTTCTTT CASRRSGISEAFF
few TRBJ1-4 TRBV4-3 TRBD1 TGCGCCAGCAGCCAAGTAGTCTCCAGGACAGGCGAAAAACTGTTTTTT CASSQVVSRTGEKLFF
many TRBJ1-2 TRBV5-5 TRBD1 TGTGCCAGCAGCTCAGGGGGCCCAGCCAATGGCTACACCTTC CASSSGGPANGYTF
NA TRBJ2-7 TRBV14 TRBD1 TGTGCCAGCAGCCATCGACAGGGATTGGTCGAGCAGTACTTC CASSHRQGLVEQYF